This entry concerns a single T cell receptor beta chain. In this sample, this clone turned up once. Its antigen is unknown. Qualities for individual bases were not recorded, and no much larger clone is one base off. This sample's time point label indicates: baseline before first vaccination. Vaccinee samples came from UK trials COV001 and COV002, including a single-blind randomized controlled phase 2/3 trial of AZD1222 (ChAdOx1 nCoV-19) in healthy adults. For TCRbeta chain sequencing, PBMC samples from trial participants were taken at day 0 and at day 28 after the second dose. These data are taken from a study of T cell responses to AZD1222 COVID-19 vaccine (dated by TCRdb to the early 2020s). Background for the entire study: AZD1222 recipients given second doses at about 4 weeks or at about 12 weeks were pooled, since spike-specific TCR depth and breadth were not found to differ between the two schedules. Trial participants were enrolled by age into 18-55, 56-69 and 70-plus year subgroups, with about 150, 28 and 57 TCR-sequenced participants respectively. TCR sequencing covered over 230 trial participants: 207 given two doses of AZD1222 and 26 given two doses of MenACWY control vaccine. Findings and caveats that apply to the study as a whole: Reportedly, close to half of the unique spike-specific TCRs recognized epitopes lying outside the regions that are mutated in the B.1.351 and B.1.1.7 variants. Most participants were white British and females outnumbered males, and the authors suggested that clonal diversity may have been underestimated. Vaccine-associated CD4 TCRs spanned the whole spike protein, with dominant responses in regions 160-218 and 743-854. Spike-specific TCR breadth and depth rose significantly after two AZD1222 doses compared with day 0 and with MenACWY recipients. Conclusions about previously exposed vaccinees are limited, since just 5 to 7 AZD1222 recipients were seropositive for SARS-CoV-2 at baseline. In the small 56-69-year group, the increase in depth fell short of significance, most likely because of low power. No day 14 peak-response samples were available, so repertoires were characterized only after the peak T cell response.

The CDR3 regions of human TCRbeta chains were analyzed by immunosequencing. The original pipeline was this. Repertoire TCRs were checked for matches against a reference library of SARS-CoV-2-specific TCRs that had been generated using the MIRA antigen-specificity platform. Breadth was defined as the fraction of unique TCRs that were SARS-CoV-2-associated. Depth was defined as the fraction of total T cells that were SARS-CoV-2-associated. Using the MIRA data, each spike-specific TCR was mapped to the spike region that the TCR reacts to and placed in a CD4 or CD8 class. Log10-transformed breadth and depth values were compared by one-way ANOVA with Sidak's multiple comparisons tests. Sourced from immuneACCESS, this table was stored by TCRdb with only in-frame sequences that have V and J called. A share of the clones is absent; for the studies checked, an unresolved V gene accounts for under half, and the remainder has no known explanation. V and J calls and clone size are those listed in that table; D and trimming were worked out from the DNA. This sample lists tens of thousands of clones; 90% to 95% were detected once. The top ten constitute over 4.5% of the sample.

Germline trimming: 3 bases from V, 8 bases from J; junction bases outside gene matches: 12. The germline V gene sets CDR1 to MDHEN and CDR2 to SYDVKM. Counted from cysteine to phenylalanine, this CDR3 has 17 amino acids. The CDR3 DNA has 51 bases and is translated from base 1. The material was peripheral blood, obtained on day 0 of AZD1222 vaccination. The receptor chain draws on TRBV28 and TRBJ1-4, and 10 bases in between align with TRBD1. This sequence was found in an adult in good health. CDR3 loop: CASSLSWTGGEGEKLFF. The sequenced DNA: TGTGCCAGCAGTTTGAGCTGGACAGGGGGAGAGGGGGAAAAACTGTTTTTT.